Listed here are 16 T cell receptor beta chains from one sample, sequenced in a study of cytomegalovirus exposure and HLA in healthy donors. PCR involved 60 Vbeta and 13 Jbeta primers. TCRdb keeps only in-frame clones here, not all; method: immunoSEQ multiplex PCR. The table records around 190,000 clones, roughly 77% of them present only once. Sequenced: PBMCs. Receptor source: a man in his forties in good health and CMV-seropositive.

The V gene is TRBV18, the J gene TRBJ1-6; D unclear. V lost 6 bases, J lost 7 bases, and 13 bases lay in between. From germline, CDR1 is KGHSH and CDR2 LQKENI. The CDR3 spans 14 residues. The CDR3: CASSPREENSPLHF. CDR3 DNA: TGTGCCAGCTCTCCGCGGGAAGAGAATTCACCCCTCCACTTT.

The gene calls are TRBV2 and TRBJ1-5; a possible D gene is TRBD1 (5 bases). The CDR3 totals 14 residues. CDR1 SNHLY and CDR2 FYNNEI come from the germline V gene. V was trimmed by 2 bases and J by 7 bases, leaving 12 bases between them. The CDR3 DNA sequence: TGTGCCAGCAGTGAAAACAGGTTTCTCCAGCCCCAGCATTTT. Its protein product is CASSENRFLQPQHF.

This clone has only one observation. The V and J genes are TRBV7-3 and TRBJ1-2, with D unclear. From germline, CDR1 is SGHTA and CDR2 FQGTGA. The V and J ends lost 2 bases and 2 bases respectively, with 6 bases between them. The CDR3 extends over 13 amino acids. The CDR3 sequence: CASSLDGNYGYTF. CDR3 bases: TGTGCCAGCAGCTTAGACGGGAACTATGGCTACACCTTC.

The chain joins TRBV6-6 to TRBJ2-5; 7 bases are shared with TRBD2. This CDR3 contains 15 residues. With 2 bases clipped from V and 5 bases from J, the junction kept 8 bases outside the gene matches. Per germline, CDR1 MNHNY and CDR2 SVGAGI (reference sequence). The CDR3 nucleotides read TGTGCCAGCAGTTACGGGGGGGTTGAAGGGGAGACCCAGTACTTC. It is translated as CASSYGGVEGETQYF.

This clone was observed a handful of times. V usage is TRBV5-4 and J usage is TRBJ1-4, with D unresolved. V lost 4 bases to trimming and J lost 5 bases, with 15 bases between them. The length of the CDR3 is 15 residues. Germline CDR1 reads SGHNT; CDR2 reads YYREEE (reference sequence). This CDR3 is CASSKDVGGNEKLFF. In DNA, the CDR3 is TGTGCCAGCAGCAAGGATGTCGGAGGGAATGAAAAACTGTTTTTT. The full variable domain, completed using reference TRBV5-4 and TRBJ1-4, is ETGVTQSPTHLIKTRGQQVTLRCSSQSGHNTVSWYQQALGQGPQFIFQYYREEENGRGNFPPRFSGLQFPNYSSELNVNALELDDSALYLCASSKDVGGNEKLFFGSGTQLSVL.

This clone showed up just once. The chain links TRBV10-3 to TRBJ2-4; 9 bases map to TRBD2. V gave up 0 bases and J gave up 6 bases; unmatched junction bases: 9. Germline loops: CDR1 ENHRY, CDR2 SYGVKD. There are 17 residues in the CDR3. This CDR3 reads CAISESRRGGARNIQYF. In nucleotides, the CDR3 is TGTGCCATCAGTGAGTCGCGCCGCGGGGGGGCGAGAAACATTCAGTACTTC.

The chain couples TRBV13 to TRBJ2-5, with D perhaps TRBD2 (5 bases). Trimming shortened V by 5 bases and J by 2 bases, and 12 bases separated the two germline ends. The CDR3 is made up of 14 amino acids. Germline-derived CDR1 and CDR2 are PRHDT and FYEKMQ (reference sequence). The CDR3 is CASSPWTGQETQYF. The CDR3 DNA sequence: TGTGCCAGCAGCCCATGGACGGGGCAAGAGACCCAGTACTTC.

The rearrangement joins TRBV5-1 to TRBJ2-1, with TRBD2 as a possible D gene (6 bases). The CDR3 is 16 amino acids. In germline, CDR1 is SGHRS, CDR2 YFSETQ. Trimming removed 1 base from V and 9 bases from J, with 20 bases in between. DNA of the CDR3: TGCGCCAGCAGCTTGTATGTAGCAGGAGGGGAGGCTGAGCAGTTCTTC. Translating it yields CASSLYVAGGEAEQFF.

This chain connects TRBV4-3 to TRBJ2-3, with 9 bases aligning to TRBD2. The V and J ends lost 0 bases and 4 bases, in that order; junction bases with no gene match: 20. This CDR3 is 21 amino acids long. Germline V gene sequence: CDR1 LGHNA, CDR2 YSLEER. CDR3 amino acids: CASSQDPGTLSGRFSPDTQYF. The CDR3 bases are TGCGCCAGCAGCCAAGATCCTGGAACGCTAAGCGGGAGGTTTTCCCCAGATACGCAGTATTTT.

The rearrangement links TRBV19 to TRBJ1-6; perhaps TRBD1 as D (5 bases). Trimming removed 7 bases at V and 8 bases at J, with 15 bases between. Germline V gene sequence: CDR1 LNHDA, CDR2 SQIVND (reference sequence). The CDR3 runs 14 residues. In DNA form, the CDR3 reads TGTGCCAGTATGAGGACACCTCTTGATTCACCCCTCCACTTT. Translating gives CASMRTPLDSPLHF.

CDR3 protein: CASWGDSGYGYTF. CDR3 DNA sequence: TGTGCCAGCTGGGGGGACAGCGGCTATGGCTACACCTTC. The chain uses TRBV6-1 and TRBJ1-2; TRBD1 matches at 7 bases. After removal of 8 bases from V and 4 bases from J, the junction contained 7 bases not matched to a gene. Germline loops: CDR1 MNHNS, CDR2 SASEGT. The CDR3 loop spans 13 amino acids.

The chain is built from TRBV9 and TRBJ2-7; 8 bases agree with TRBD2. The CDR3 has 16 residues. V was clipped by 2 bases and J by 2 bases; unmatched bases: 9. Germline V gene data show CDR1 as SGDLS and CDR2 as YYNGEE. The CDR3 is CASSVTSGPTPYEQYF. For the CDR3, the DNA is TGTGCCAGCAGCGTCACTAGCGGCCCTACACCCTACGAGCAGTACTTC.

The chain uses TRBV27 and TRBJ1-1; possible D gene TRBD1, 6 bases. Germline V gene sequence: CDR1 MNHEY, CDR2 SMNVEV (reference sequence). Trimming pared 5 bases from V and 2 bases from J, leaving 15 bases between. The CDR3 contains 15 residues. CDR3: CASSPGQIFNTEAFF. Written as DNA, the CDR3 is TGTGCCAGCAGTCCCGGACAGATCTTTAACACTGAAGCTTTCTTT.

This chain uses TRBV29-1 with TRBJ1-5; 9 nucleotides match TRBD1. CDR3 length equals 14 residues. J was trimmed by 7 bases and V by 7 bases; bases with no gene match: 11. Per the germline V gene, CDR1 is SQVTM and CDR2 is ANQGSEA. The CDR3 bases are TGCAGCGCGTGCTCCGGGACAGGGAACCAGCCCCAGCATTTT. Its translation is CSACSGTGNQPQHF.

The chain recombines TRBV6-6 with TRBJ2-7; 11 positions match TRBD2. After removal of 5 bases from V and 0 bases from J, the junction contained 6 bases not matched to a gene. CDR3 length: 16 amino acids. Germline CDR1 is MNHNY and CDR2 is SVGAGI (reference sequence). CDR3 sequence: CASSPPGLADSYEQYF. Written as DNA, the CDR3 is TGTGCCAGCAGTCCCCCGGGACTAGCGGACTCCTACGAGCAGTACTTC.

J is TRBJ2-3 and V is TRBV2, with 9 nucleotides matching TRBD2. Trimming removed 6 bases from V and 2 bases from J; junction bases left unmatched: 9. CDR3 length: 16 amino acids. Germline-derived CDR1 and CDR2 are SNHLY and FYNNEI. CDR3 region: CASRPSLAGFTDTQYF. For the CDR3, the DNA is TGTGCCAGCAGACCTTCTCTAGCGGGGTTCACAGATACGCAGTATTTT.